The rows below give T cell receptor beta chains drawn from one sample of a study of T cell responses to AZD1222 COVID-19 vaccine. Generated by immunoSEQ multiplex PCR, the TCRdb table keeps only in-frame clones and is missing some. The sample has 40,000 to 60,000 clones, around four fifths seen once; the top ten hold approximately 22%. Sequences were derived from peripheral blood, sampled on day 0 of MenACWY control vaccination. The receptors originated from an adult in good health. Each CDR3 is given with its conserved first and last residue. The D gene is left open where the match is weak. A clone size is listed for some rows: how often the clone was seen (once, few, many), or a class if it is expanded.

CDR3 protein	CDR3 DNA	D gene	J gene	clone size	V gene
CASSEAWGPGRSPLHF	TGTGCCAGCAGTGAAGCGTGGGGACCGGGTCGTTCACCCCTCCACTTT	.	TRBJ1-6	.	TRBV2
CASSPPGQSSSYNSPLHF	TGTGCCAGCAGTCCCCCGGGACAGTCGAGCTCCTATAATTCACCCCTCCACTTT	TRBD1	TRBJ1-6	.	TRBV28
CASRWSYGYTF	TGTGCCAGCAGGTGGAGCTATGGCTACACCTTC	.	TRBJ1-2	once	TRBV2
CAGNYGQVAATEAFF	TGTGCCGGCAATTATGGACAGGTTGCGGCGACTGAAGCTTTCTTT	TRBD1	TRBJ1-1	.	TRBV2
CASSSGASAYGYTF	TGTGCCAGCAGTTCGGGGGCGTCGGCCTATGGCTACACCTTC	.	TRBJ1-2	.	TRBV5-4
CASSLRLAGGHVGTDTQYF	TGTGCCAGTAGTTTACGGCTAGCGGGGGGGCATGTAGGGACAGATACGCAGTATTTT	TRBD2	TRBJ2-3	.	TRBV19
CASSRLAHEQFF	TGTGCCAGCAGCAGACTAGCCCATGAGCAGTTCTTC	TRBD2	TRBJ2-1	.	TRBV11-2
CASSLDSGVGAQYF	TGTGCCAGCAGCTTGGATAGCGGGGTCGGGGCGCAGTATTTT	TRBD2	TRBJ2-3	.	TRBV7-2
CASSPSRGTEAFF	TGTGCCAGCTCACCGTCCCGGGGGACTGAAGCTTTCTTT	.	TRBJ1-1	.	TRBV18
CASSMDRDRGNNQPQHF	TGTGCCAGTAGTATGGACCGGGACAGGGGGAATAATCAGCCCCAGCATTTT	TRBD1	TRBJ1-5	.	TRBV19
CASSLTRAVGHYGYTF	TGTGCCAGCAGTCTAACCCGGGCAGTGGGGCACTATGGCTACACCTTC	.	TRBJ1-2	.	TRBV6-6
CASSLDRDSFSNQPQHF	TGCGCCAGCAGCCTGGACCGGGACAGCTTTAGCAATCAGCCCCAGCATTTT	TRBD1	TRBJ1-5	few	TRBV4-1
CASSFVSTGELFF	TGTGCCAGCAGCTTCGTCAGCACCGGGGAGCTGTTTTTT	.	TRBJ2-2	.	TRBV7-9
CSAQQMGQIVGEQFF	TGCAGCGCCCAGCAAATGGGACAGATTGTAGGTGAGCAGTTCTTC	TRBD1	TRBJ2-1	.	TRBV29-1
CASSLVGSISTEAFF	TGTGCCAGCAGCTTAGTGGGCAGTATATCCACTGAAGCTTTCTTT	.	TRBJ1-1	.	TRBV7-8
CASSPRSRDPYNEQFF	TGTGCCAGCAGCCCCAGATCCAGGGACCCCTACAATGAGCAGTTCTTC	.	TRBJ2-1	.	TRBV14
CASSLELAGSRSNYGYTF	TGTGCCAGCAGCCTCGAGTTGGCAGGTTCACGAAGTAACTATGGCTACACCTTC	.	TRBJ1-2	.	TRBV7-9
CASSLFVSRNTEAFF	TGCGCCAGCAGCTTGTTTGTCAGCCGGAACACTGAAGCTTTCTTT	.	TRBJ1-1	.	TRBV5-1
CASSPPGTGDQPQHF	TGTGCCAGCTCACCCCCAGGGACAGGGGATCAGCCCCAGCATTTT	TRBD1	TRBJ1-5	few	TRBV18
CASSLDGLNSPLHF	TGTGCCAGCAGCTTAGACGGTCTAAATTCACCCCTCCACTTT	.	TRBJ1-6	.	TRBV7-9
CASKLGGNEQFF	TGCGCCAGCAAGCTAGGGGGTAATGAGCAGTTCTTC	.	TRBJ2-1	.	TRBV10-2
CATSRDSVAGAGELFF	TGTGCCACCAGCAGAGATTCGGTAGCGGGAGCCGGGGAGCTGTTTTTT	TRBD2	TRBJ2-2	.	TRBV15
CASSYRQPSVNEQYF	TGCGCCAGCAGCTACCGACAGCCTTCGGTTAACGAGCAGTACTTC	.	TRBJ2-7	.	TRBV5-1
CASSEPGQNTEAFF	TGCGCCAGCAGTGAGCCCGGACAGAACACTGAAGCTTTCTTT	.	TRBJ1-1	few	TRBV10-1
CASSQTVAGTEAFF	TGTGCCAGCAGTCAAACCGTGGCGGGCACTGAAGCTTTCTTT	.	TRBJ1-1	.	TRBV9
CASSELSATGELFF	TGCGCCAGCAGTGAGTTAAGTGCGACCGGGGAGCTGTTTTTT	.	TRBJ2-2	.	TRBV10-2
CASSQDLGQPQHF	TGCGCCAGCAGCCAAGATTTAGGGCAGCCCCAGCATTTT	.	TRBJ1-5	.	TRBV4-1
CASRPGTGGFGYTF	TGTGCCAGCCGTCCCGGGACAGGGGGCTTTGGCTACACCTTC	TRBD1	TRBJ1-2	.	TRBV7-9
CASSRMQQFF	TGTGCCAGCAGTAGAATGCAGCAGTTCTTC	.	TRBJ2-1	once	TRBV28
CASSFGGPNTEAFF	TGTGCCAGCAGCTTTGGGGGCCCGAACACTGAAGCTTTCTTT	.	TRBJ1-1	.	TRBV7-2
CASSMDGYSGNTIYF	TGTGCCAGTAGTATGGACGGATACTCTGGAAACACCATATATTTT	.	TRBJ1-3	once	TRBV19
CASSIGQLYTEAFF	TGTGCCAGTAGTATAGGACAGCTCTACACTGAAGCTTTCTTT	.	TRBJ1-1	few	TRBV19
CASSLGLEGARTEAFF	TGTGCCAGCAGCTTGGGCCTGGAGGGGGCGCGGACTGAAGCTTTCTTT	TRBD1	TRBJ1-1	.	TRBV13
CSPQDSYGYTF	TGCAGTCCACAAGACAGCTATGGCTACACCTTC	.	TRBJ1-2	.	TRBV20-1
CASSLTNEHTDTQYF	TGTGCCAGCAGCTTAACGAACGAACACACAGATACGCAGTATTTT	.	TRBJ2-3	.	TRBV7-8
CASSQKGNSGWSSYNEQFF	TGTGCCAGCAGCCAAAAAGGGAATAGCGGGTGGAGCTCCTACAATGAGCAGTTCTTC	TRBD2	TRBJ2-1	.	TRBV14
CSVELAGRNYEQFF	TGCAGCGTTGAACTAGCGGGACGCAATTATGAGCAGTTCTTC	TRBD2	TRBJ2-1	.	TRBV29-1
CAWRGQINQPQHF	TGTGCCTGGAGAGGACAGATAAATCAGCCCCAGCATTTT	.	TRBJ1-5	.	TRBV30
CASSLVTGGSVNSPLHF	TGTGCCAGCAGTTTAGTGACAGGGGGCTCCGTTAATTCACCCCTCCACTTT	TRBD1	TRBJ1-6	few	TRBV28
CASSQRQGITEAFF	TGTGCCAGCTCACAGAGACAGGGGATCACTGAAGCTTTCTTT	TRBD1	TRBJ1-1	.	TRBV18
CASSRDGNYEQYF	TGTGCCAGCAGCCGGGACGGAAATTACGAGCAGTACTTC	.	TRBJ2-7	few	TRBV27
CASTNRMGGWGYTF	TGTGCCAGCACCAATAGAATGGGGGGCTGGGGCTACACCTTC	.	TRBJ1-2	.	TRBV7-2
CATSDSKRLAGADTQYF	TGTGCCACCAGTGATTCCAAAAGACTAGCGGGGGCAGATACGCAGTATTTT	TRBD2	TRBJ2-3	.	TRBV24-1
CASSFSRLGNTIYF	TGTGCCAGCAGTTTTTCACGGCTCGGAAACACCATATATTTT	.	TRBJ1-3	once	TRBV27
CASSKEPPPEAFF	TGTGCCAGCAGCAAAGAACCTCCCCCTGAAGCTTTCTTT	.	TRBJ1-1	.	TRBV5-4
CASGPGTGPYEQYF	TGTGCTAGTGGTCCCGGGACAGGGCCCTACGAGCAGTACTTC	TRBD1	TRBJ2-7	.	TRBV12-5